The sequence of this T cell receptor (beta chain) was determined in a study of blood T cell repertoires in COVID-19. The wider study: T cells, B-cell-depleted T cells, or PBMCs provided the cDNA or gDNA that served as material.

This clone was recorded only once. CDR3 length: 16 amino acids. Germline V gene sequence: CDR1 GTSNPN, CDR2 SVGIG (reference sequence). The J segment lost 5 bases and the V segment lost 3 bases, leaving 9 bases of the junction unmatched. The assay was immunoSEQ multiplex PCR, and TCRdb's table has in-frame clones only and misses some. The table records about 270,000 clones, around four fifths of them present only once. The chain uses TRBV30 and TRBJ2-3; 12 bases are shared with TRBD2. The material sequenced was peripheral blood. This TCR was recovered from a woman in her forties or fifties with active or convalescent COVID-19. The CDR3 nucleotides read TGTGCCTGGAGCCCCGGACTAGCGGGACCTCAAGATACGCAGTATTTT. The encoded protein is CAWSPGLAGPQDTQYF.